The clone carrying this T cell receptor (beta chain) was recorded a few times. This specimen belongs to a study of blood T cell repertoires in COVID-19. Whole-study context: Sites in the United States, Italy and Spain provided acute and convalescent COVID-19 samples. PBMCs, B-cell-depleted T cells, or T cells were the source of the cDNA or gDNA that made up the material.

Germline V CDR1 and CDR2: MNHEY, SVGAGI. Losses at the gene ends were 7 bases for V and 4 bases for J; bases not matched to a gene: 5. There are 14 residues in the CDR3. Recovered participants had two consecutive negative NP/OP PCR tests, healthcare professional clearance, or symptom resolution. The table came from immunoSEQ multiplex PCR; TCRdb's copy has only in-frame clones and leaves some out. The data contain fewer than 400,000 clones, approximately 90% of them singletons. This clonotype was sampled from a man younger than 40 who had recovered from COVID-19. This chain connects TRBV6-5 to TRBJ1-4; the match to TRBD1 covers 8 bases. The sequenced sample was PBMCs or T cells enriched from blood (not recorded which). Written as DNA, the CDR3 is TGTGCCAGCATTTTCACAGGGGGTAATGAAAAACTGTTTTTT. As protein: CASIFTGGNEKLFF.